These 24 T cell receptor beta chains were all obtained from the same sample, sequenced in a study of tumor-infiltrating lymphocytes in primary liver carcinoma. The researchers produced TCR beta cDNA from around 500 ng total RNA with a constant-region primer. Nested multiplex PCR, run for three rounds with slightly modified ARM-PCR, yielded TCR beta libraries. Running around 9 cycles apiece, the first two PCR rounds relied on TRBV1-TRBV30 forward primers together with a C-beta reverse primer. TCRdb re-called the multiplex PCR reads through MiXCR, storing one row per CDR3 protein. The data hold approximately 53,000 distinct CDR3 sequences, with 65% to 85% observed a single time. The study co-extracted DNA and RNA from around 20-30 mg of unsorted bulk tissue. The sample taken for sequencing was liver tumor tissue from sampling region 5. Stated subset: tumor region T5, tumor centre. The receptors derive from a man aged 40-49 years with primary liver carcinoma and hepatitis B virus infection.

This clonotype was counted ten times or more. The chain has TRBV5-4 and TRBJ2-7; D might be TRBD1 (5 bases). This CDR3 has 13 amino acids. Germline lookup yields CDR1 SGHNT and CDR2 YYREEE (reference sequence). Trimming took 3 bases from V and 3 from J, leaving 10 bases between them. The CDR3 nucleotides are TGTGCCAGCAGCTCCACGCAGGGCTACGAGCAGTACTTC. As protein: CASSSTQGYEQYF.

To note about this clonotype: Sequence at one end of the junction differs from germline and may be a read error. J is TRBJ2-3 and V is TRBV6-2 or TRBV6-3; D is unresolved. This CDR3 has 13 amino acids. Germline loops: CDR1 MNHEY, CDR2 SVGEGT. As DNA, the CDR3 is TGTCCCAGCAGTTACACCGACACAGATACGCAGTGTTTT. The encoded protein is CPSSYTDTDTQCF.

This clonotype was observed once. The conserved phenylalanine or tryptophan normally closing the CDR3 is absent here, so this likely arose from a read error. The V and J genes are TRBV11-1 and TRBJ2-2; the D gene is possibly TRBD1 (5 bases). CDR3 size: 15 residues. Germline loops: CDR1 SGHAT, CDR2 FQDESV (reference sequence). The CDR3: CVSSYTGPFSGELFS. The CDR3 DNA follows: TGTGTCAGCAGTTATACAGGACCTTTCTCCGGGGAGCTGTTTTCT.

To note about this clonotype: An end of the junction does not agree with germline; a read error may underlie this. This chain connects TRBV6-5 to TRBJ2-2; 8 nucleotides align to TRBD2. CDR1 is MNHEY and CDR2 is SVGAGI in the germline V gene. CDR3 size: 18 residues. CDR3 DNA sequence: TGTGCCAGCAGTTACCCGAGCGGGTCGGGAGGGAACACCGGGGGGCTGTTTTTT. Residues: CASSYPSGSGGNTGGLFF.

This clonotype showed up just once. The conserved phenylalanine or tryptophan is not found at the CDR3 terminus, so this likely reflects a read error. It is unclear where the CDR3 begins or ends on the DNA, so no DNA is shown, and the CDR3 is as TCRdb lists it. The genes are TRBV11-2 and TRBJ2-7; the D call in the table, TRBD1, was not verified against the DNA. The CDR3 is 14 residues long, ends included. Germline V lookup: CDR1 SGHAT, CDR2 FQNNGV. CDR3 residues: CVSSSGTGNYEQYL.

In its sample, this clonotype was seen once. The rearrangement uses TRBV12-5 and TRBJ2-2; D perhaps matches TRBD1 (5 bases). CDR1 and CDR2 (germline): LGHNT, FRNRAP. There are 15 residues in the CDR3. Trimming shortened V by 7 bases and J by 4 bases, and 16 bases separated the two germline ends. CDR3 DNA sequence: TGTGCTAGTGCCCTGGAAGGGGTGAGCACCGGGGAGCTGTTTTTT. Amino acid sequence: CASALEGVSTGELFF.

The chain uses TRBV5-5 and TRBJ2-7; D is undetermined. V was shortened by 5 bases and J by 3 bases, with 21 bases between the two germline ends. Germline assignment: CDR1 SGHKS and CDR2 YYEKEE (reference sequence). The CDR3 sequence is 16 residues long. The CDR3 here is CASRSRDSPDYYEQYF. CDR3 nucleotide sequence: TGTGCCAGCAGATCGCGTGACTCCCCGGATTACTACGAGCAGTACTTC.

Worth noting for this clonotype: Sequence at one end of the junction differs from germline and may be a read error. The rearrangement links TRBV6-1 to TRBJ2-2; TRBD2 is a possible D gene (5 bases). The CDR3 is made up of 16 amino acids. Germline V gene data show CDR1 as MNHNS and CDR2 as SASEGT. CDR3 DNA sequence: TGTGCCAGCTGTGAAGTCCCCACTAGTTTACCCAGGGAGCTGTTTTTT. This encodes CASCEVPTSLPRELFF.

In regard to this clonotype: As the CDR3 is not closed by the conserved phenylalanine or tryptophan, this likely results from a read error. The DNA is omitted, as the CDR3 cannot be located on it reliably, and the CDR3 follows TCRdb's listing. The chain recombines TRBV4-3 with TRBJ2-1. The CDR3 spans 16 residues, counting both ends. The germline CDR1 and CDR2 sequences are LGHNA and YSLEER. CDR3 region: CASSQGPYSEYNELFL.

The V and J genes are TRBV7-2 and TRBJ1-5; D uncertain. Germline lookup yields CDR1 SGHTA and CDR2 FQGNSA. This CDR3 has 14 amino acids. V dropped 9 bases and J dropped 0 bases, with 12 bases sitting between them. The CDR3 loop is CASSTGNSNQPQHF. The CDR3 bases are TGTGCCAGTTCGACGGGAAATAGCAATCAGCCCCAGCATTTT.

In the case of this clonotype: At one boundary the junction diverges from the germline segment, which might be a read error. The CDR3, as DNA: TGTGCCGGCAGTTCGAGGACTAGCGGGGTCGCAGATACGCAATATTTT. Its protein is CAGSSRTSGVADTQYF. V gene TRBV12-3 or TRBV12-4 combines with J gene TRBJ2-3; 12 nucleotides match TRBD2. The CDR3 loop spans 16 amino acids.

V and J are TRBV29-1 and TRBJ2-5, with 9 bases fitting TRBD2. The CDR3 consists of 15 residues. Germline V gives CDR1 SQVTM, CDR2 ANQGSEA. The chain's CDR3 is CSFRISGSWAETQYF. The DNA for the CDR3 is TGCAGTTTTCGGATTAGCGGGAGTTGGGCAGAGACCCAGTACTTC.

On this clonotype: A read error is possible here, since a much larger clone lies one base away. The chain has TRBV20-1 and TRBJ2-5, with D hard to call. The germline V gene has CDR1 DFQATT and CDR2 SNEGSKA (reference sequence). CDR3 length equals 13 residues. As DNA, the CDR3 is TGCAATGCTAAGACGGAGTCACGAGAGACCCAGTACTTC. Protein: CNAKTESRETQYF.

This clonotype was observed once. The junction does not match germline at one end; this may be a read error. The gene calls are TRBV11-1 and TRBJ2-1; 7 bases line up with TRBD2. The CDR3 has 16 residues. CDR1 and CDR2 (germline): SGHAT, FQDESV (reference sequence). CDR3 sequence: CTSSPRGLTGVGKQFF. In DNA form, the CDR3 reads TGTACCAGCAGCCCCCGGGGACTAACGGGAGTCGGGAAGCAGTTCTTC.

Concerning this clonotype: One end of the junction does not line up with germline, which may come from a read error. The chain uses TRBV30 and TRBJ1-1; D might be TRBD1 (5 bases). The length of the CDR3 is 14 residues. Looked up from germline, CDR1 is GTSNPN and CDR2 is SVGIG (reference sequence). The CDR3 sequence is CAWSVLGANTEASF. For the CDR3, the DNA is TGTGCCTGGAGCGTTCTTGGGGCGAACACAGAAGCTTCCTTT.

Of note for this clonotype: The junction departs from germline at one end; a sequencing error may be responsible. This sequence joins TRBV5-4 and TRBJ2-7, with D perhaps matching TRBD2 (5 bases). Germline V lookup: CDR1 SGHNT, CDR2 YYREEE (reference sequence). CDR3 size: 13 residues. Here the CDR3 DNA reads TGTGCCAACAGCTTGGACGGGATATACGAGCAGTACTTC. Translated: CANSLDGIYEQYF.

Note on this clonotype: At one end the junction does not follow the germline gene, possibly because of a read error. The V gene is TRBV6-1, the J gene TRBJ1-1; 8 nucleotides line up with TRBD1. CDR1 and CDR2 from the germline V gene are MNHNS and SASEGT. CDR3 length: 17 residues. The CDR3 DNA reads as TGTGCCAGCAGTGAACGTGAAGGGCAGGGGGCTAACACTGAAGCGTTCTTT. It yields the protein CASSEREGQGANTEAFF.

The rearrangement joins TRBV5-1 to TRBJ2-7, with 14 bases lining up with TRBD2. The CDR3 runs to 14 residues. V lost 7 bases to trimming and J lost 6 bases; unmatched junction nucleotides: 6. Germline V gene sequence: CDR1 SGHRS, CDR2 YFSETQ. The CDR3 region has the DNA TGCGCCAGCGTGGGGACTAGCGGGAGCCCCGAGCAGTACTTC. It translates to CASVGTSGSPEQYF. Using reference TRBV5-1 and TRBJ2-7 for the parts outside the CDR3, the full variable domain is KAGVTQTPRYLIKTRGQQVTLSCSPISGHRSVSWYQQTPGQGLQFLFEYFSETQRNKGNFPGRFSGRQFSNSRSEMNVSTLELGDSALYLCASVGTSGSPEQYFGPGTRLTVT.

As concerns this clonotype: Compared with germline, one end of the junction differs, possibly owing to a read error. The chain carries TRBV6-1 and TRBJ2-3, with D perhaps matching TRBD1 or TRBD2 (5 bases each). CDR3 length: 16 amino acids. The germline CDR1 and CDR2 sequences are MNHNS and SASEGT. The CDR3 bases are TGTGCCAGCAGTGATATAGGAGGACACTACACAGATACTCAGTATTTT. This gives the protein CASSDIGGHYTDTQYF.

On this clonotype itself: The conserved phenylalanine or tryptophan is not found at the CDR3 terminus, so this likely reflects a read error. The rearrangement links TRBV12-3 or TRBV12-4 to TRBJ2-2; D might be TRBD2 (6 bases). The V end lost 2 bases, the J end lost 3 bases, and 16 bases lay between the germline ends. CDR3 length: 17 residues. The CDR3 here is CASSLTLGGMDTGELFL. Written as DNA, the CDR3 is TGTGCCAGCAGTTTAACTCTTGGCGGGATGGACACCGGGGAGCTGTTTCTT.

By share of the sample, this clonotype is large. The chain employs TRBV29-1 and TRBJ1-2, with a weak D call TRBD1 (5 bases). V was trimmed by 4 bases and J by 0 bases, leaving 24 bases between them. CDR1 is SQVTM, CDR2 ANQGSEA, per germline. There are 18 residues in the CDR3. The CDR3 here is CSVGAPTGTQVANYGYTF. The DNA of the CDR3 is TGCAGCGTTGGGGCACCAACAGGAACTCAAGTGGCTAACTATGGCTACACCTTC.

Notes on this clonotype: Germline and junction disagree at one end, which may indicate a read error. The chain employs TRBV29-1 and TRBJ2-6, with D perhaps matching TRBD1 (6 bases). This CDR3 has 13 residues. The V gene's germline CDR1 is SQVTM and CDR2 ANQGSEA. This chain's CDR3 is CSVAGARANALTF. The CDR3 coding sequence is TGCAGCGTTGCAGGGGCCCGGGCCAACGCCCTGACTTTC.

Remarks on this clonotype: Lacking the conserved final phenylalanine or tryptophan, this CDR3 likely reflects a read error. The DNA is left out, because the CDR3 cannot be placed on it with certainty; the CDR3 is given as TCRdb lists it. The rearrangement links TRBV6-6 to TRBJ1-1; the D call TRBD1 from the table was never checked on the DNA. Per germline, CDR1 MNHNY and CDR2 SVGAGI (reference sequence). The CDR3 comprises 14 residues, both ends counted. The CDR3 sequence is CASSGDSKNTEVFL.

There are many counts of this clonotype. V usage is TRBV19 and J usage is TRBJ2-1, with 9 bases aligning to TRBD2. The trim removed 1 base at V and 6 bases at J, leaving 4 bases unmatched. CDR1 and CDR2 from the germline V gene are LNHDA and SQIVND (reference sequence). CDR3 length equals 15 residues. CDR3 DNA sequence: TGTGCCAGTAGTATAGTTAGCGGGGGCCTCAATGAGCAGTTCTTC. It encodes CASSIVSGGLNEQFF.